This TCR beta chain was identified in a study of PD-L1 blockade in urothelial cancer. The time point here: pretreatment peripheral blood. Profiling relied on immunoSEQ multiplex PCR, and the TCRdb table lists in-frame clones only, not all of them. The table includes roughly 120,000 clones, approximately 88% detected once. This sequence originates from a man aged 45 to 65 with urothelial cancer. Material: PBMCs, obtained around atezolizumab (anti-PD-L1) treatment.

CDR3 sequence reads: CASSLSGRSDTQYF. DNA for the CDR3: TGCGCCAGCAGCCTTAGCGGGAGGTCAGATACGCAGTATTTT. The V call is TRBV5-1, the J call TRBJ2-3, with 10 bases matching TRBD2. Losses at the gene ends were 4 bases for V and 4 bases for J; bases not matched to a gene: 3. Per germline, CDR1 SGHRS and CDR2 YFSETQ. This CDR3 has 14 residues. Drawing the rest from reference TRBV5-1 and TRBJ2-3, the complete variable domain is KAGVTQTPRYLIKTRGQQVTLSCSPISGHRSVSWYQQTPGQGLQFLFEYFSETQRNKGNFPGRFSGRQFSNSRSEMNVSTLELGDSALYLCASSLSGRSDTQYFGPGTRLTVL.